This TCR beta chain was obtained from a study of T cell repertoires in cytomegalovirus infection. A single record per CDR3 protein comes from TCRdb applying MiXCR to the reads. Of about 250,000 distinct CDR3 sequences listed, 15% to 20% are singletons. This clonotype was counted between two and nine times. V lost 6 bases to trimming and J lost 7 bases, with 16 bases between them. The V gene's germline CDR1 is MNHNS and CDR2 SASEGT. There are 13 residues in the CDR3. The sample comprised CD8+ T cells from PBMCs. This clonotype was obtained from a human donor in good health (CMV status not recorded). Some clones in this sample may be carry-over from other donors' samples. V usage is TRBV6-1 and J usage is TRBJ2-7; possible D gene TRBD2, 6 bases. The CDR3 sequence is CASRRGQIGEQYF. The DNA for the CDR3 is TGTGCCAGCAGGCGGGGTCAGATTGGAGAGCAGTACTTC.